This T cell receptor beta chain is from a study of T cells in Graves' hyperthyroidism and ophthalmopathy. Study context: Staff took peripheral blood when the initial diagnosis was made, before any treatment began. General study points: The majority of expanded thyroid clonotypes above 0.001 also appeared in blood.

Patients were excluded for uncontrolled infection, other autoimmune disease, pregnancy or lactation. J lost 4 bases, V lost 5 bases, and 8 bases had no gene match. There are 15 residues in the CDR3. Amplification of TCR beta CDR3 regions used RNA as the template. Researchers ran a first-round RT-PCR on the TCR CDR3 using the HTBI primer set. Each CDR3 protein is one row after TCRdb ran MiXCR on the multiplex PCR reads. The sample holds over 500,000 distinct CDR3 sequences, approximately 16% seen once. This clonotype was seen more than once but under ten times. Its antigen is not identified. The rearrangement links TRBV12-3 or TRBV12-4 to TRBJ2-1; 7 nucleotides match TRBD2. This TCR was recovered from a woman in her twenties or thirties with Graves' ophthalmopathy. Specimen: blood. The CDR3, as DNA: TGTGCCAGCAGTGATCCGGGGGGTTGGTACAATGAGCAGTTCTTC. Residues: CASSDPGGWYNEQFF.